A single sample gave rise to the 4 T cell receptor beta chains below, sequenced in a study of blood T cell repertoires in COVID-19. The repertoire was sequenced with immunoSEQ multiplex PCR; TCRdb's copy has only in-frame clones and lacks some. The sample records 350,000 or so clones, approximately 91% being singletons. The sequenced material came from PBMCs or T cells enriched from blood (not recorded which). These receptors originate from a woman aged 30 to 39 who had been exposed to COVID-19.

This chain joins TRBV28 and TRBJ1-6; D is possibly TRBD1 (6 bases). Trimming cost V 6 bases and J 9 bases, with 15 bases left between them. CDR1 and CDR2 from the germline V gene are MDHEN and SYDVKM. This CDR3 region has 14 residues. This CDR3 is CASSLGGASSPLHF. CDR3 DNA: TGTGCCAGCAGCCTCGGGGGGGCGAGTTCACCCCTCCACTTT.

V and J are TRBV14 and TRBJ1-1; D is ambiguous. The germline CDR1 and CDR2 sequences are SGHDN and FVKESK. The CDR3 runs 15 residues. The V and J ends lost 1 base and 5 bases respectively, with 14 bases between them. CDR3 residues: CASSQGAGFGTEAFF. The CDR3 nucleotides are TGTGCCAGCAGCCAAGGGGCTGGGTTTGGAACTGAAGCTTTCTTT.

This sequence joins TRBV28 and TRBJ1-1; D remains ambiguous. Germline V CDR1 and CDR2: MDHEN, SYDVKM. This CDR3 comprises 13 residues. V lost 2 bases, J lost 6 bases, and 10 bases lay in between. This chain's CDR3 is CASSLTQAPEAFF. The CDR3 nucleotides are TGTGCCAGCAGTTTAACGCAGGCGCCTGAAGCTTTCTTT.

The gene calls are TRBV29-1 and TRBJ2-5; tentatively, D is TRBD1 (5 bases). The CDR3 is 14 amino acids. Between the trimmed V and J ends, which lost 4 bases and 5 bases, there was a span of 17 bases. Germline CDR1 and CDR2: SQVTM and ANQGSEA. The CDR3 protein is CSVGGGRVRETQYF. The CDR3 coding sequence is TGCAGCGTTGGGGGTGGCAGGGTGAGGGAGACCCAGTACTTC.